This T cell receptor (beta chain) was found in a study of blood T cell repertoires in COVID-19 (TCRdb year 2020). Regarding the study in general: The collaborator samples originated in the United States, Italy and Spain and spanned the acute and convalescent phases of COVID-19. The dataset comprised deeply sampled blood TCRbeta repertoires from subjects exposed to, actively infected with, or recovered from COVID-19. A de-identified subject ID, COVID-19 status, age in years and sex were almost always included in the sample metadata. The material from the prospective study consisted of cDNA or gDNA derived from T cells, B-cell-depleted T cells, or PBMCs. Samples were obtained from the ongoing ImmuneRACE study (first 160 participants) and from 1,000 to 1,500 subjects provided by 6 global collaborators. HLA class I and class II types, where available, came from metadata supplied by the sample provider rather than from assay-based typing. The repertoires were made available in a free public database intended to serve as a resource for research on the immune response to SARS-CoV-2.

With respect to this clone: No antigen is known for it. No quality values exist for individual bases; no much larger clone is one base distant.

Enrolling through a virtual design, the prospective study's participants ranged in age from roughly 18 to 90 years and lived across about two dozen United States geographic areas. Cohort assignment in the prospective study relied on participant-reported clinical history from a screening survey and a study questionnaire. Recovered participants in ImmuneRACE Cohort 3 were defined as having two consecutive negative NP/OP PCR tests, clearance from a healthcare professional, or resolution of symptoms. Each participant in the prospective study had whole blood, serum and a nasopharyngeal or oropharyngeal swab collected by mobile phlebotomists. Prospective study participants could optionally give additional blood draws and questionnaires over an approximately 2-month period. Before DNA extraction, blood samples from the prospective study were shipped at room temperature or frozen. The immunoSEQ Assay, a bias-controlled multiplex PCR, was used to amplify TCRbeta CDR3 regions from genomic DNA. On the authors' methods: Nucleated cell counts per sample were estimated from amplification of reference gene primers within the assay. Sequence reads were collapsed and filtered to measure the absolute abundance of every unique TCRbeta CDR3 rearrangement. Productive Simpson clonality was computed per sample as the square root of Simpson's diversity index over productive rearrangements. The clones in this table, taken by TCRdb from immuneACCESS, are in-frame only. Not every clone is retained; where verified, under half of the shortfall comes from an unresolved V gene, and the cause of the rest is unknown. Clone size and the V and J calls come from that table; the DNA yielded D and trimming. The sample table lists approximately 200,000 clones, nearly 90% of them with a count of one. The biggest ten clones account for about 10% of the sample.

The paper as a whole reports these results and caveats: The quantity of clinical and demographic metadata differed by source and by participant and was supplied without curation.

In the germline V gene, CDR1 corresponds to SGDLS and CDR2 to YYNGEE. The CDR3 starts with the cysteine, ends with the phenylalanine, and has 12 residues. This entry keeps only the CDR3 DNA: 36 bases, framed from base 1. V is shortened by 1 base, J by 7 bases, and the region joining them spans 8 bases. The TCR was taken from a man aged 25-45 years who had recovered from COVID-19. This chain is built from TRBV9 and TRBJ1-2; no confident D gene assignment can be made. Sequences were obtained from PBMCs or T cells enriched from blood (not recorded which). The sequenced DNA: TGTGCCAGCAGCGTACATAGTGGTGGCTACACCTTC. Its translation is CASSVHSGGYTF.